This T cell receptor (beta chain) was observed in a study of tumor-infiltrating lymphocytes in primary liver carcinoma. On the study more broadly: Patients were men and women aged 30 to 69 years. The tumors ranged from roughly 4 to 11 cm across and fell within stage T1-T3 N0M0. Whole-study findings and limits: Blood had a significantly lower top-250-clone fraction than tumors did (p = 0.039). Each sample was bulk and unsorted; consequently, CD4+ and CD8+ repertoires were not compared.

Total RNA amounting to around 530 ng was the source from which TCR beta cDNA was made with a constant-region primer. Sequencing libraries for TCR beta derived from three nested multiplex PCR rounds that used slightly modified ARM-PCR. Each of the first two PCR rounds ran approximately 10 cycles with TRBV1-TRBV30 forward and C-beta reverse primers. TCRdb recomputed calls from the multiplex PCR reads with MiXCR, one row per CDR3 protein. This table holds hundreds of thousands of distinct CDR3 sequences, roughly 60% found once. Deletions cut 7 bases from V and 2 bases from J, with 17 bases between. The CDR3 contains 16 residues. This clonotype was detected once. The antigen is undetermined. The study extracted blood RNA from unsorted whole blood and also extracted germline DNA.

J is TRBJ2-2 and V is TRBV12-3 or TRBV12-4; D not certain. The sequence was obtained from a man aged 35-49 years with primary liver carcinoma and hepatitis B virus infection. The sequenced sample was peripheral blood. The CDR3 DNA reads as TGTGCCAGCATGTTCCGCGTAGCTGTAAACACCGGGGAGCTGTTTTTT. This encodes CASMFRVAVNTGELFF.